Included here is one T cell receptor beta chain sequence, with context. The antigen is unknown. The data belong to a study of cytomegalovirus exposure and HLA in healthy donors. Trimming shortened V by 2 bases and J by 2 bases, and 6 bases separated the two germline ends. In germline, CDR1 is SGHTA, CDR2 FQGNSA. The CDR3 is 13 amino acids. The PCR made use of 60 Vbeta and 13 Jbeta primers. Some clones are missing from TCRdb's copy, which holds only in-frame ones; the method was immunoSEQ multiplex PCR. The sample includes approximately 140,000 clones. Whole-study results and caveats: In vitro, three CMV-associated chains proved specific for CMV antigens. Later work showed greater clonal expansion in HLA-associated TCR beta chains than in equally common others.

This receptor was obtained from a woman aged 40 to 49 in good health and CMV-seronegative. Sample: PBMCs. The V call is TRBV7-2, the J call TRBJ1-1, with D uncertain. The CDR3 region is CASSLTRNTEAFF. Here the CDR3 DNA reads TGTGCCAGCAGCTTAACCAGAAACACTGAAGCTTTCTTT.